This TCR beta chain was found in a study of blood T cell repertoires in COVID-19 (dated by TCRdb to between 2020 and 2021). A note on the overall study: Collaborator samples came from the United States, Italy and Spain and covered acute and convalescent phases of COVID-19. Sample metadata almost always included a de-identified subject ID, COVID-19 status, age in years and sex. The repertoires were made available in a free public database intended to serve as a resource for research on the immune response to SARS-CoV-2. Where available, HLA class I and class II types were obtained from metadata supplied by the sample provider rather than from assay-based typing. The samples were drawn from two sources: the first 160 participants of the ongoing ImmuneRACE study, and 950 to 1,500 subjects contributed by 6 global collaborators. The material from the prospective study consisted of cDNA or gDNA derived from T cells, B-cell-depleted T cells, or PBMCs. The dataset comprised deeply sampled blood TCRbeta repertoires from subjects exposed to, actively infected with, or recovered from COVID-19. Study-wide conclusions, independent of this receptor: Clinical and demographic metadata were provided uncurated, with the amount varying by source and participant.

Trimming takes 8 bases off V and 2 bases off J; junction bases not matched to a gene: 9. Its CDR3 holds 14 amino acids, cysteine through phenylalanine. Just the 42-base CDR3 DNA is kept, in frame starting at base 1. Taken from the germline V gene, the CDR1 and CDR2 loops are MDHEN and SYDVKM. Whole blood was collected in K2EDTA tubes by collaborating institutions according to the institutions' own protocols. Collaborator samples were shipped for TCRbeta analysis as frozen whole blood, isolated PBMCs, or DNA extracted from either sample type. TCRbeta CDR3 regions were amplified from genomic DNA using the immunoSEQ Assay, a bias-controlled multiplex PCR. As for the authors' bioinformatics: Within the assay, amplification of reference gene primers was used to estimate how many nucleated cells each sample contained. To quantify the absolute abundance of each unique TCRbeta CDR3 rearrangement, sequence reads were collapsed and filtered. For each sample, productive Simpson clonality was calculated as the square root of Simpson's diversity index over productive rearrangements. In TCRdb, the immuneACCESS table is reduced to in-frame sequences with V and J assigned. These tables do not hold every clone; where another copy was compared, an unresolved V gene accounts for under half, and the others remain unexplained. V, J and clone size are those of that table, while D and trimming were read from the DNA. Counted in this sample were 200,000 or so clones; roughly 80% of them appeared once. The ten biggest clones cover 4% to 5.5% of the sample.

With regard to this clone: Its antigen specificity is not known. Within one base of it there is no much larger clone, and no base qualities were kept.

The sequencing sample was made of peripheral blood. The chain employs TRBV28 and TRBJ2-7; 7 bases in the junction line up with TRBD1. The TCR was taken from a human donor in a cohort sampled during active COVID-19. Read as DNA, the sequence is TGTGCCAGCGCACCGACAGGGCTACCCTACGAGCAGTACTTC. This codes for CASAPTGLPYEQYF.